The rows below give T cell receptor beta chains drawn from one sample of a study of T cell responses to AZD1222 COVID-19 vaccine. Assay used: immunoSEQ multiplex PCR; TCRdb lists only in-frame clones, some missing. The data show roughly 80,000 clones, 88% seen once. The starting material was peripheral blood, obtained on day 0 of MenACWY control vaccination. These receptors came from an adult in good health. The CDR3 runs from the conserved cysteine through the conserved F or W. Fields, in order: J gene, clone size, V gene, D gene, CDR3 DNA, CDR3 protein. D genes are given only for firm matches. The size field is filled for only some rows; it gives once, few, many or a size class.

J: TRBJ1-2
size: .
V: TRBV6-5
D: .
DNA: TGTGCCAGCAGTTACTCGACAGGCTACGGCTACACCTTC
CDR3: CASSYSTGYGYTF

J: TRBJ1-2
size: .
V: TRBV9
D: .
DNA: TGTGCCAGCAGCGTTGAGGTGAACGATGGCTACACCTTC
CDR3: CASSVEVNDGYTF

J: TRBJ1-1
size: .
V: TRBV6-5
D: TRBD1
DNA: TGTGCCAGCAGTTACTCGCAGGGGGCTAACACTGAAGCTTTCTTT
CDR3: CASSYSQGANTEAFF

J: TRBJ1-1
size: once
V: TRBV5-1
D: .
DNA: TGCGCCAGCAGCTTGGAGGGGAGTGCGAACACTGAAGCTTTCTTT
CDR3: CASSLEGSANTEAFF

J: TRBJ2-3
size: .
V: TRBV28
D: .
DNA: TGTGCCAGCAGTCCGTCAGAGACCACAGATACGCAGTATTTT
CDR3: CASSPSETTDTQYF

J: TRBJ1-1
size: .
V: TRBV18
D: .
DNA: TGTGCCAGCTCACCCTTGGTGGACACTGAAGCTTTCTTT
CDR3: CASSPLVDTEAFF

J: TRBJ1-2
size: .
V: TRBV12-3/TRBV12-4
D: .
DNA: TGTGCCAGCAGCCCGGGACAAGACTATGGCTACACCTTC
CDR3: CASSPGQDYGYTF

J: TRBJ1-2
size: few
V: TRBV7-2
D: .
DNA: TGTGCCAGCAGCTTCAACAGGGAAGGCGGCTACACCTTC
CDR3: CASSFNREGGYTF

J: TRBJ2-5
size: once
V: TRBV20-1
D: .
DNA: TGCAGTACGGAGGAGACCCAGTACTTC
CDR3: CSTEETQYF

J: TRBJ1-2
size: .
V: TRBV29-1
D: TRBD1
DNA: TGCAGCGTTTCTCCTACAGGACAGGGGAATGGCTACACCTTC
CDR3: CSVSPTGQGNGYTF

J: TRBJ1-2
size: .
V: TRBV5-1
D: .
DNA: TGCGCCAGCAGCATGGACAGTCCGGCGGGAGACTATGGCTACACCTTC
CDR3: CASSMDSPAGDYGYTF

J: TRBJ2-3
size: .
V: TRBV30
D: TRBD1
DNA: TGTGCCTGGAGCGTGACAGGGGTTGCAGATACGCAGTATTTT
CDR3: CAWSVTGVADTQYF

J: TRBJ2-7
size: .
V: TRBV29-1
D: TRBD2
DNA: TGCAGCGTTGAACTGACTAGCGGGAGGGGGTACGAGCAGTACTTC
CDR3: CSVELTSGRGYEQYF

J: TRBJ1-1
size: .
V: TRBV28
D: .
DNA: TGTGCCAGTCTGACCCTACAGGGAGGGTCACGGAACACTGAAGCTTTCTTT
CDR3: CASLTLQGGSRNTEAFF

J: TRBJ1-1
size: .
V: TRBV7-9
D: .
DNA: TGTGCCAGCAGCGAGGACGACGCCGGATTGAACACTGAAGCTTTCTTT
CDR3: CASSEDDAGLNTEAFF

J: TRBJ1-4
size: .
V: TRBV2
D: .
DNA: TGTGCCAGCAGTGAGGAGCAGATAACTAATGAAAAACTGTTTTTT
CDR3: CASSEEQITNEKLFF

J: TRBJ1-2
size: .
V: TRBV19
D: .
DNA: TGTGCCAGTAGTATTGCCCCTCGACGGGATGGCTACACCTTC
CDR3: CASSIAPRRDGYTF

J: TRBJ2-3
size: few
V: TRBV10-3
D: TRBD1
DNA: TGTGCCATCACCGAGACAGGGTTCGGTGGCACAGATACGCAGTATTTT
CDR3: CAITETGFGGTDTQYF

J: TRBJ1-1
size: .
V: TRBV19
D: .
DNA: TGTGCCAGTAGTATCAGTGGTCACGCTCCAGAGGAATTTTTT
CDR3: CASSISGHAPEEFF

J: TRBJ2-2
size: .
V: TRBV5-1
D: TRBD1
DNA: TGCGCCAGCAGCTGGCCAAAGATCCAGACAGGGCAACACGGGGAGCTGTTTTTT
CDR3: CASSWPKIQTGQHGELFF

J: TRBJ1-6
size: .
V: TRBV7-8
D: .
DNA: TGTGCCAGCAGCACCCGGTTGACCGAGAGCTCCTATAATTCACCCCTCCACTTT
CDR3: CASSTRLTESSYNSPLHF

J: TRBJ2-1
size: once
V: TRBV19
D: TRBD2
DNA: TGTGCCAGTAGTACCGGAGATGCTACTAGCGCGAATGAGCAGTTCTTC
CDR3: CASSTGDATSANEQFF

J: TRBJ2-2
size: .
V: TRBV7-9
D: .
DNA: TGTGCCAGCAGCTTAGATCTAGGGACCGGGGAGCTGTTTTTT
CDR3: CASSLDLGTGELFF

J: TRBJ1-2
size: .
V: TRBV30
D: .
DNA: TGTGCCTGGAGTGACCGGGACTTTTATGGCTACACCTTC
CDR3: CAWSDRDFYGYTF

J: TRBJ2-7
size: .
V: TRBV11-2
D: TRBD2
DNA: TGTGCCAGCAGCCCACAGACTAGCGGCTACGAGCAGTACTTC
CDR3: CASSPQTSGYEQYF

J: TRBJ1-4
size: .
V: TRBV27
D: .
DNA: TGTGCCAGCAGTCCCCTCGGGGACCCTAATGAAAAACTGTTTTTT
CDR3: CASSPLGDPNEKLFF

J: TRBJ2-6
size: .
V: TRBV18
D: TRBD2
DNA: TGTGCCAGCTCCGTCTATACTAGCGGGAACTCTGGGGCCAACGTCCTGACTTTC
CDR3: CASSVYTSGNSGANVLTF

J: TRBJ2-1
size: once
V: TRBV19
D: .
DNA: TGTGCCAGTAGTGGGCTATTCTACAATGAGCAGTTCTTC
CDR3: CASSGLFYNEQFF

J: TRBJ1-1
size: .
V: TRBV24-1
D: .
DNA: TGTGCCACGGGTCAGGGCACTGAAGCTTTCTTT
CDR3: CATGQGTEAFF

J: TRBJ2-2
size: .
V: TRBV4-2
D: TRBD1
DNA: TGTGCCAGCAGCCAAGGCGAGACAGGGGGCGGGGAGCTGTTTTTT
CDR3: CASSQGETGGGELFF

J: TRBJ1-2
size: .
V: TRBV28
D: TRBD1
DNA: TGTGCCAGCAGTTCCAGGACAGGGGTTAACTATGGCTACACCTTC
CDR3: CASSSRTGVNYGYTF

J: TRBJ1-2
size: .
V: TRBV18
D: .
DNA: TGTGCCAGCTCACCGGACAGTGGCTACACCTTC
CDR3: CASSPDSGYTF

J: TRBJ2-7
size: .
V: TRBV28
D: .
DNA: TGTGCCAGCAGTTTACCCCCCTACGAGCAGTACTTC
CDR3: CASSLPPYEQYF

J: TRBJ2-7
size: .
V: TRBV6-1
D: TRBD2
DNA: TGTGCCAGCAGTGATTACCAAGCGGGAGGCCGCTACGAGCAGTACTTC
CDR3: CASSDYQAGGRYEQYF

J: TRBJ1-1
size: .
V: TRBV7-2
D: .
DNA: TGTGCCAGCAGCTTAGAGTTAAGCACTGAAGCTTTCTTT
CDR3: CASSLELSTEAFF

J: TRBJ2-7
size: .
V: TRBV10-1
D: .
DNA: TGCGCCAGCAGCGGGAGTTTAAACCCCTACGAGCAGTACTTC
CDR3: CASSGSLNPYEQYF

J: TRBJ2-5
size: .
V: TRBV5-1
D: TRBD2
DNA: TGCGCCAGCAGCTTTCGACTAGCGGAGACCCAGTACTTC
CDR3: CASSFRLAETQYF

J: TRBJ2-7
size: .
V: TRBV27
D: TRBD2
DNA: TGTGCCAGCAGTCACTTAAGCGGGAGGGGTACCTACGAGCAGTACTTC
CDR3: CASSHLSGRGTYEQYF

J: TRBJ2-1
size: .
V: TRBV28
D: .
DNA: TGTGCCAGCAGTTTTCTCAATGAGCAGTTCTTC
CDR3: CASSFLNEQFF

J: TRBJ1-2
size: few
V: TRBV24-1
D: .
DNA: TGTGCCACCAGTGACCCCCGGACGGGGCTCTATGGCTACACCTTC
CDR3: CATSDPRTGLYGYTF

J: TRBJ1-2
size: .
V: TRBV4-2
D: TRBD1
DNA: TGTGCCAGCAGCCGCCAGGGGGCGGACTATGGCTACACCTTC
CDR3: CASSRQGADYGYTF

J: TRBJ1-2
size: .
V: TRBV30
D: .
DNA: TGTGCCTGGAGTGGCAACTATGGCTACACCTTC
CDR3: CAWSGNYGYTF

J: TRBJ2-1
size: .
V: TRBV6-5
D: .
DNA: TGTGCCAGCAGGGACCGGGACGAGGTTACGGATGAGCAGTTCTTC
CDR3: CASRDRDEVTDEQFF

J: TRBJ1-1
size: .
V: TRBV4-1
D: .
DNA: TGCGCCAGCAGCCGAGGGAGCGGGACCCAAATGATAAACACTGAAGCTTTCTTT
CDR3: CASSRGSGTQMINTEAFF

J: TRBJ2-4
size: .
V: TRBV7-9
D: .
DNA: TGTGCCAGCAGCTTCGCTAGGGGATTGAACATTCAGTACTTC
CDR3: CASSFARGLNIQYF

J: TRBJ2-7
size: .
V: TRBV29-1
D: .
DNA: TGCAGCGTTCGTGGCCAGGTGGGAGAGCAGTACTTC
CDR3: CSVRGQVGEQYF

J: TRBJ2-4
size: .
V: TRBV6-5
D: .
DNA: TGTGCCAGCAGTAAACAGGGAAACATTCAGTACTTC
CDR3: CASSKQGNIQYF

J: TRBJ2-2
size: .
V: TRBV27
D: TRBD2
DNA: TGTGCCAGCAGTTTATTGCAGGGACTAATAACAGGGGAGCTGTTTTTT
CDR3: CASSLLQGLITGELFF

J: TRBJ2-1
size: .
V: TRBV2
D: TRBD2
DNA: TGTGCCAGCAGTGGGGGACTAGCGGGAGATGAGCAGTTCTTC
CDR3: CASSGGLAGDEQFF

J: TRBJ2-1
size: once
V: TRBV27
D: TRBD2
DNA: TGTGGATCCAGCAGGGTTGTCTTAGCGGGAGTCCGTAATGAGCAGTTCTTC
CDR3: CGSSRVVLAGVRNEQFF

J: TRBJ2-7
size: .
V: TRBV10-3
D: .
DNA: TGTGCCATCAGTGAGGACGTCCGGGTATTAGAGCAGTACTTC
CDR3: CAISEDVRVLEQYF

J: TRBJ2-7
size: .
V: TRBV28
D: .
DNA: TGTCCACGAGAGGGATGCGAGCAGTACTTC
CDR3: CPREGCEQYF

J: TRBJ1-4
size: .
V: TRBV5-6
D: TRBD1
DNA: TGTGCCAGCAGCCGGGACAGGCAAAATGAAAAACTGTTTTTT
CDR3: CASSRDRQNEKLFF